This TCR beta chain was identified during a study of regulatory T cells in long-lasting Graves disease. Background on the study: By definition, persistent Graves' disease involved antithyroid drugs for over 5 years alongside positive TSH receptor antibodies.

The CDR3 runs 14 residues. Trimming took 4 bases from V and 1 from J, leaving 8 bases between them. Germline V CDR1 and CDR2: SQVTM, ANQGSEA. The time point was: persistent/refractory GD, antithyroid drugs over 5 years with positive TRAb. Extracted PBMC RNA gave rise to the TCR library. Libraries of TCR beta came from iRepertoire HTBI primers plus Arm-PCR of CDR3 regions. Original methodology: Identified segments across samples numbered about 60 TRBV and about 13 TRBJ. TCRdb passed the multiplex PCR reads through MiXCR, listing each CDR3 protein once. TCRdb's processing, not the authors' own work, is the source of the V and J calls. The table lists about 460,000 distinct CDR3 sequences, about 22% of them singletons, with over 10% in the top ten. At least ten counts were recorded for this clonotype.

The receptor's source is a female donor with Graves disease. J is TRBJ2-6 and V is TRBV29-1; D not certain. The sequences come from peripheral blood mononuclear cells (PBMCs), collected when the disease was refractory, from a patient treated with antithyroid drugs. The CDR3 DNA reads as TGCAGCGTTGTGGAAGTGTCTGGGGCCAACGTCCTGACTTTC. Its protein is CSVVEVSGANVLTF.